What follows are 28 T cell receptor beta chains derived from one specimen sequenced in a study of blood T cell repertoires in COVID-19. Assay: immunoSEQ multiplex PCR; the TCRdb copy retains only in-frame clones and omits some. The sample lists about 140,000 clones, about 88% occurring once. Sequenced sample: peripheral blood. These receptors originate from a human donor with COVID-19, enrolled during active disease. The donor label of this sample is uncertain.

The chain carries TRBV5-1 and TRBJ2-4; tentative D call: TRBD2 (5 bases). V lost 1 base and J 7 bases, leaving 9 bases between the germline ends. Germline V gene sequence: CDR1 SGHRS, CDR2 YFSETQ. The CDR3 loop spans 13 amino acids. The CDR3 nucleotides read TGCGCCAGCAGCTTGTCCCCGGGGAACATTCAGTACTTC. Encoded protein: CASSLSPGNIQYF.

The chain combines TRBV5-6 with TRBJ2-1; 11 bases match TRBD1. The CDR3 has 18 amino acids. V lost 0 bases, J lost 6 bases, and 11 bases stayed unmatched. Germline V CDR1 and CDR2: SGHDT, YYEEEE. The CDR3 sequence is CASSLVRTGGRFSNEQFF. CDR3 DNA: TGTGCCAGCAGCTTGGTCAGGACAGGGGGCCGATTCAGCAATGAGCAGTTCTTC.

The rearrangement links TRBV7-2 to TRBJ1-2; D is perhaps TRBD1 (5 bases). Trimming pared 5 bases from V and 7 bases from J, leaving 14 bases between. The CDR3 has 13 residues. The germline V gene encodes CDR1 SGHTA and CDR2 FQGNSA. Here the CDR3 reads CASSADISGGYTF. As DNA, the CDR3 is TGTGCCAGCAGCGCGGACATCTCGGGTGGCTACACCTTC.

The genes are TRBV5-1 and TRBJ1-1; perhaps TRBD1 as D (5 bases). Germline V lookup: CDR1 SGHRS, CDR2 YFSETQ. Trimming took 4 bases from V and 4 from J, leaving 17 bases between them. The CDR3 runs 15 residues. The DNA for the CDR3 is TGCGCCAGCAGCCCCGCGGGGGGTTTTAGCACTGAAGCTTTCTTT. Protein sequence: CASSPAGGFSTEAFF.

J is TRBJ1-4 and V is TRBV5-1; 7 bases match TRBD1. The germline V gene encodes CDR1 SGHRS and CDR2 YFSETQ. The J segment lost 0 bases and the V segment lost 4 bases, leaving 3 bases of the junction unmatched. The CDR3 has 15 amino acids. Written as DNA, the CDR3 is TGCGCCAGCAGCACCACAGGGGCAACTAATGAAAAACTGTTTTTT. Translating gives CASSTTGATNEKLFF.

The V call is TRBV9, the J call TRBJ1-2; D might be TRBD1 (6 bases). Germline CDR1 and CDR2: SGDLS and YYNGEE. The CDR3 runs to 15 residues. Trimming stripped 2 bases from V and 1 base from J, with 12 bases between. The CDR3 nucleotides read TGTGCCAGCAGCGTCCAGGGGACGGGTAACTATGGCTACACCTTC. Protein product: CASSVQGTGNYGYTF.

CDR3 in DNA: TGTGCCAGCAGTTCTCACGGACAGGGTAGGACTGAAGCTTTCTTT. Its translation is CASSSHGQGRTEAFF. The genes are TRBV6-5 and TRBJ1-1; TRBD1 agrees at 8 bases. In germline, CDR1 is MNHEY, CDR2 SVGAGI. With 4 bases clipped from V and 5 bases from J, the junction kept 9 bases outside the gene matches. The CDR3 runs 15 residues.

The gene calls are TRBV6-5 and TRBJ2-1; D uncertain. Germline V CDR1 and CDR2: MNHEY, SVGAGI. This CDR3 region has 16 residues. V lost 3 bases and J 0 bases, leaving 12 bases between the germline ends. The CDR3 sequence: CASSYKPSFSYNEQFF. The CDR3 bases are TGTGCCAGCAGTTATAAACCTAGTTTCTCCTACAATGAGCAGTTCTTC.

V is TRBV6-2 or TRBV6-3 and J is TRBJ1-4; no clear D gene. V lost 4 bases, J lost 7 bases, and 7 bases lay in between. This CDR3 contains 12 residues. Germline V lookup: CDR1 MNHEY, CDR2 SVGEGT. For the CDR3, the DNA is TGTGCCAGCAGTTCCCAACTTGAAAAACTGTTTTTT. This codes for CASSSQLEKLFF.

The CDR3 bases are TGTGCCAGCAGCTTGCCAGGGGCCCGCTACGAGCAGTACTTC. This sequence encodes CASSLPGARYEQYF. The chain has TRBV7-9 and TRBJ2-7; D possibly corresponds to TRBD1 (6 bases). Germline V gene lookup returns CDR1 SEHNR and CDR2 FQNEAQ (reference sequence). The CDR3 consists of 14 residues. Trimming removed 3 bases from V and 3 bases from J, with 12 bases in between.

The chain joins TRBV27 to TRBJ2-5; D gene unclear. Deletions cut 4 bases from V and 7 bases from J, with 13 bases between. This CDR3 is 13 amino acids long. CDR1 and CDR2 (germline): MNHEY, SMNVEV (reference sequence). The CDR3 DNA follows: TGTGCCAGCAGTTATGAGCCTCATGGGACCCAGTACTTC. It specifies CASSYEPHGTQYF.

The chain carries TRBV27 and TRBJ2-2; 12 bases are a match to TRBD1. The germline CDR1 and CDR2 sequences are MNHEY and SMNVEV (reference sequence). The CDR3 extends over 15 amino acids. V dropped 7 bases and J dropped 6; count of bases not matched to a gene: 6. The CDR3, as DNA: TGTGCCAGCAAAGGGACAGGGGGCGCGGCCGGGGAGCTGTTTTTT. Amino acids: CASKGTGGAAGELFF.

This clone was observed a handful of times. V usage is TRBV19 and J usage is TRBJ2-7, with 9 nucleotides matching TRBD2. Germline-derived CDR1 and CDR2 are LNHDA and SQIVND (reference sequence). V shed 0 bases, J shed 0 bases, and the junction held 3 bases outside the gene matches. The CDR3 length is 16 residues. The CDR3 DNA is TGTGCCAGTAGTATAGATGCGGGGGGGAACTCCTACGAGCAGTACTTC. Translating gives CASSIDAGGNSYEQYF.

The chain carries TRBV28 and TRBJ1-5; D is unclear. Germline CDR1 and CDR2: MDHEN and SYDVKM. The CDR3 has 12 amino acids. V lost 3 bases and J lost 9, with 9 bases in between. CDR3 protein: CASSLPRGPQHF. CDR3 nucleotide sequence: TGTGCCAGCAGTTTGCCCCGAGGGCCCCAGCATTTT. Based on the CDR3 plus reference TRBV28 and TRBJ1-5, the full variable domain is DVKVTQSSRYLVKRTGEKVFLECVQDMDHENMFWYRQDPGLGLRLIYFSYDVKMKEKGDIPEGYSVSREKKERFSLILESASTNQTSMYLCASSLPRGPQHFGDGTRLSIL.

The V gene is TRBV3-1 (or the pseudogene TRBV3-2), the J gene TRBJ2-3, with TRBD2 identical over 12 bases. CDR1 and CDR2 from the germline V gene are LGHDT and YNNKEL (reference sequence). The junction had 10 bases not matched to a gene; V was cut back by 0 bases and J by 0 bases. CDR3 length: 20 residues. CDR3 amino acids: CASSQDLTSGRIASTDTQYF. CDR3 nucleotide sequence: TGTGCCAGCAGCCAAGATCTAACTAGCGGGAGGATAGCAAGCACAGATACGCAGTATTTT.

The rearrangement links TRBV5-4 to TRBJ2-4, with 7 bases that match TRBD1. CDR3 length: 15 residues. With V trimmed by 2 bases and J by 9 bases, 11 bases remained unmatched. Germline V CDR1 and CDR2: SGHNT, YYREEE (reference sequence). The CDR3 is CASSFGTATQGIQYF. CDR3 DNA: TGTGCCAGCAGCTTCGGGACAGCCACGCAGGGCATTCAGTACTTC.

This chain links TRBV9 with TRBJ2-3; 10 nucleotides align to TRBD2. This CDR3 spans 16 amino acids. The V gene's germline CDR1 is SGDLS and CDR2 YYNGEE. Trimming cost V 2 bases and J 2 bases; bases outside gene matches: 5. This CDR3 reads CASSVGLAGDTDTQYF. CDR3 DNA: TGTGCCAGCAGCGTGGGTCTAGCGGGGGACACAGATACGCAGTATTTT.

The chain combines TRBV5-1 with TRBJ1-6; no reliable D call. The CDR3 runs to 14 residues. The germline V and J ends were trimmed by 0 bases and 6 bases, with 7 bases remaining between them. Germline CDR1 and CDR2: SGHRS and YFSETQ. The CDR3 DNA sequence: TGCGCCAGCAGCTTGGGAGGTCGTAATTCACCCCTCCACTTT. Its translation: CASSLGGRNSPLHF.

The DNA for the CDR3 is TGTGCCAGCAGCTCCCGGCAGGGAAGGTCTGGAAACACCATATATTTT. Amino acid sequence: CASSSRQGRSGNTIYF. This sequence joins TRBV11-2 and TRBJ1-3, with D possibly TRBD1 on 5 matching bases. The V gene lost 4 bases and the J gene lost 1 base, with 14 bases spanning the gap. CDR3 length: 16 amino acids. CDR1 is SGHAT, CDR2 FQNNGV, per germline.

V gene TRBV5-4 combines with J gene TRBJ2-3; D may be TRBD2 (7 bases). Trimming pared 4 bases from V and 6 bases from J, leaving 21 bases between. From germline, CDR1 is SGHNT and CDR2 YYREEE (reference sequence). CDR3 length: 16 amino acids. The CDR3, as DNA: TGTGCCAGCAGCCCCCCCGGGGGCCGGGGGGAGGATACGCAGTATTTT. It codes for CASSPPGGRGEDTQYF.

CDR3 sequence reads: CASSLVAGADTGELFF. CDR3 bases: TGCGCCAGCAGCTTGGTGGCAGGGGCAGACACCGGGGAGCTGTTTTTT. The gene calls are TRBV5-1 and TRBJ2-2, with D possibly being TRBD1 (6 bases). This CDR3 has 16 amino acids. The germline V gene has CDR1 SGHRS and CDR2 YFSETQ. Deletions cut 0 bases from V and 3 bases from J, with 12 bases between.

The chain recombines TRBV28 with TRBJ1-1; 8 bases are shared with TRBD1. V lost 6 bases to trimming and J lost 7 bases; unmatched junction nucleotides: 13. Germline lookup yields CDR1 MDHEN and CDR2 SYDVKM. The CDR3 is made up of 15 amino acids. The CDR3 DNA reads TGTGCCAGCAGCGTCGCAGGGGGCGCAGGAAATGAAGCTTTCTTT. Its protein is CASSVAGGAGNEAFF. The full variable domain, completed using reference TRBV28 and TRBJ1-1, is DVKVTQSSRYLVKRTGEKVFLECVQDMDHENMFWYRQDPGLGLRLIYFSYDVKMKEKGDIPEGYSVSREKKERFSLILESASTNQTSMYLCASSVAGGAGNEAFFGQGTRLTVV.

The J gene is TRBJ2-5, the V gene TRBV7-3, with D maybe TRBD2 (7 bases). CDR1 and CDR2 (germline): SGHTA, FQGTGA. The CDR3 has 12 residues. V lost 2 bases and J 9 bases, leaving 10 bases between the germline ends. The CDR3 DNA is TGTGCCAGCAGCTTAGCGGGGGCCGCCCAGTACTTC. Its translation is CASSLAGAAQYF.

The chain uses TRBV5-6 and TRBJ2-7; 8 bases agree with TRBD1. V shed 4 bases and J 3 bases; nucleotides not matched to a gene: 6. The germline gives CDR1 SGHDT, CDR2 YYEEEE. This CDR3 contains 14 residues. The CDR3, as DNA: TGTGCCAGCAGCCCGGGGACAGGTTTCTACGAGCAGTACTTC. Amino acids: CASSPGTGFYEQYF.

About this clone itself: A read error may produce the germline difference seen at one junction end. The rearrangement uses TRBV19 and TRBJ1-5; TRBD1 aligns across 11 bases. This CDR3 comprises 14 residues. Per the germline V gene, CDR1 is LNHDA and CDR2 is SQIVND (reference sequence). The CDR3: CAGSRTGGGQPQHF. For the CDR3, the DNA is TGTGCCGGTAGCAGGACAGGGGGCGGTCAGCCCCAGCATTTT.

This clone has just a few counts. V gene TRBV5-1 combines with J gene TRBJ1-5, with 7 positions matching TRBD1. CDR3 length: 14 amino acids. Germline loops: CDR1 SGHRS, CDR2 YFSETQ. Trimming took 4 bases from V and 6 from J; bases not matched to a gene: 7. CDR3 bases: TGCGCCAGCAGCGCCTACAGGGGCGGTCAGCCCCAGCATTTT. This translates into CASSAYRGGQPQHF.

The rearrangement joins TRBV11-3 to TRBJ1-1; D is possibly TRBD1 (5 bases). CDR1 and CDR2 from the germline V gene are SGHNT and YENEEA. Trimming took 5 bases from V and 6 from J, leaving 13 bases between them. The CDR3 runs to 13 residues. CDR3 in DNA: TGTGCCAGCAGCCGCTATGGGGGGGCTGAAGCTTTCTTT. As protein: CASSRYGGAEAFF.

This clone was seen a handful of times. This CDR3 is also generated by other DNA sequences in the sample. The rearrangement links TRBV6-6 to TRBJ2-1; 10 nucleotides line up with TRBD1. V trimming: 6 bases; J trimming: 7 bases; junction bases outside the gene matches: 3. This CDR3 contains 13 residues. From germline, CDR1 is MNHNY and CDR2 SVGAGI (reference sequence). The CDR3, as DNA: TGTGCCAGCAGCCCGGGACAGGGGAATGAGCAGTTCTTC. Residues: CASSPGQGNEQFF.